Given below is one T cell receptor beta chain in context. The entry originates in a study of blood T cell repertoires in COVID-19. CDR1 is DFQATT and CDR2 is SNEGSKA in the germline V gene (reference sequence). The CDR3 extends over 15 amino acids. V lost 3 bases, J lost 2 bases, and 8 bases stayed unmatched. The data were produced by immunoSEQ multiplex PCR, yet TCRdb's version contains in-frame clones alone and is incomplete. The table has hundreds of thousands of clones, around 90% seen once. The clonotype originates from a woman in her 70s with COVID-19, enrolled during active disease. V and J are TRBV20-1 and TRBJ2-5; the match to TRBD2 covers 8 bases. Sequencing was carried out using peripheral blood. The CDR3 DNA follows: TGCAGTGCTAGTGGAACGGGAGGGCCTCAAGAGACCCAGTACTTC. Protein sequence: CSASGTGGPQETQYF.